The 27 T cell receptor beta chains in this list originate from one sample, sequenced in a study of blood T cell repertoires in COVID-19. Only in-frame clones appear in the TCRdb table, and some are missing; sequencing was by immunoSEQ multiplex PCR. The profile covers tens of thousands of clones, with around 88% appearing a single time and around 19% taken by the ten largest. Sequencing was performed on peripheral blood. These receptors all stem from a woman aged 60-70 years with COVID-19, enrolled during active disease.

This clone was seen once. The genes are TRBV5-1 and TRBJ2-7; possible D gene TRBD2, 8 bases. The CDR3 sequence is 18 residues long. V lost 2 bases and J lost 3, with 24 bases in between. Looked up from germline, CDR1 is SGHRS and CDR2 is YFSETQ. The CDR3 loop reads CASSFAGGTGEKSYEQYF. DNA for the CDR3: TGCGCCAGCAGCTTTGCGGGGGGAACAGGGGAAAAAAGCTACGAGCAGTACTTC.

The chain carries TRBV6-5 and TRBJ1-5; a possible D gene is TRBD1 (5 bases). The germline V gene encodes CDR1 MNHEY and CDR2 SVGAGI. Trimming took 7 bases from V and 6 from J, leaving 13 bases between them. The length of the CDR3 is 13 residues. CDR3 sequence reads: CASIGGSSQPQHF. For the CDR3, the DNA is TGTGCCAGCATTGGGGGGTCGAGTCAGCCCCAGCATTTT.

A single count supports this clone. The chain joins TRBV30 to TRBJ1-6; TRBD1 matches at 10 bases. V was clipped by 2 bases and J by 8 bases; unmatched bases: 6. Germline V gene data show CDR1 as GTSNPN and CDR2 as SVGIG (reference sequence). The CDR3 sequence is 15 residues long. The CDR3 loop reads CAWSKAGTGDSPLHF. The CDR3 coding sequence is TGTGCCTGGAGTAAAGCCGGGACAGGGGATTCACCCCTCCACTTT.

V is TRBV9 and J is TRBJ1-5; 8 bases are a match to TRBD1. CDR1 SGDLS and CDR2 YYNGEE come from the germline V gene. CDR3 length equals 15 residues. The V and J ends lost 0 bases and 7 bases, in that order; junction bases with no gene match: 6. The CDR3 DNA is TGTGCCAGCAGCGTAGAGGGGACAGGCGGCCAGCCCCAGCATTTT. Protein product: CASSVEGTGGQPQHF.

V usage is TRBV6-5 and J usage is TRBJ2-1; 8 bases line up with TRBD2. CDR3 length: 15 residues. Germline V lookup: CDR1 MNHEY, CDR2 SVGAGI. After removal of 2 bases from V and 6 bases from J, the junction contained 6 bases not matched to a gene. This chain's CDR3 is CASSYGSGEGNEQFF. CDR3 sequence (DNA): TGTGCCAGCAGTTACGGTAGCGGGGAGGGCAATGAGCAGTTCTTC.

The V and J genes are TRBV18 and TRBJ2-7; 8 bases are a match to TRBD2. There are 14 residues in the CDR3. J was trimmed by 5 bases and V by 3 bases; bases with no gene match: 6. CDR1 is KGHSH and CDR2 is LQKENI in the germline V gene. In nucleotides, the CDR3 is TGTGCCAGCTCACCCCGGGGGGGAGGTGACGAGCAGTACTTC. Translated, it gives CASSPRGGGDEQYF.

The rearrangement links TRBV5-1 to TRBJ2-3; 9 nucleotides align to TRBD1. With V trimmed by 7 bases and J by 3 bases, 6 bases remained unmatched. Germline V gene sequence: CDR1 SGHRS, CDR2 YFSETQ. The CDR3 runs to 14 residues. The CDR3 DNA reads TGCGCCAGCCGGACAGGGGAGAATACAGATACGCAGTATTTT. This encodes CASRTGENTDTQYF.

CDR3 nucleotides: TGTGCCAGTATGGGACAGACAGGGGTCCCTGGAAATCAGCCCCAGCATTTT. It is translated as CASMGQTGVPGNQPQHF. This sequence joins TRBV19 and TRBJ1-5; 8 bases agree with TRBD1. Per germline, CDR1 LNHDA and CDR2 SQIVND (reference sequence). V lost 7 bases to trimming and J lost 4 bases; unmatched junction nucleotides: 15. The CDR3 is 17 amino acids.

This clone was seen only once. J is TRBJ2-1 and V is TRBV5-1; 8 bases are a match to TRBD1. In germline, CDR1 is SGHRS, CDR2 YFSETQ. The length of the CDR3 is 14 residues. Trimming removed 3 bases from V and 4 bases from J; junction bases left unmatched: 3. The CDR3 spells CASSSGQEYNEQFF. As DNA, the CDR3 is TGCGCCAGCAGCTCGGGACAGGAGTACAATGAGCAGTTCTTC.

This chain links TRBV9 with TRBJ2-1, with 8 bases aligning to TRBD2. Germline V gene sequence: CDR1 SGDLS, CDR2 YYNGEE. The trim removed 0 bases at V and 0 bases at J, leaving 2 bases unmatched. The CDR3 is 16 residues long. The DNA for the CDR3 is TGTGCCAGCAGCGTAGGTCTAGCGGGCTCCTACAATGAGCAGTTCTTC. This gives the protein CASSVGLAGSYNEQFF.

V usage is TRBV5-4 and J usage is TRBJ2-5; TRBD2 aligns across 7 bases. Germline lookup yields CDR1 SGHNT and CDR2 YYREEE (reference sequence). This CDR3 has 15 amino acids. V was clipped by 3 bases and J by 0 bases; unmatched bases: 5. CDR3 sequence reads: CASSYGTTDQETQYF. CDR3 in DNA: TGTGCCAGCAGCTACGGGACTACCGACCAAGAGACCCAGTACTTC.

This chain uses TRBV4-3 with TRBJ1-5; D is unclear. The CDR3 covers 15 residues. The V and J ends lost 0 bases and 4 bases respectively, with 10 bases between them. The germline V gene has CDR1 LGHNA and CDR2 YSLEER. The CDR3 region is CASSQEIEGNQPQHF. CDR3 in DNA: TGCGCCAGCAGCCAAGAGATAGAGGGAAATCAGCCCCAGCATTTT.

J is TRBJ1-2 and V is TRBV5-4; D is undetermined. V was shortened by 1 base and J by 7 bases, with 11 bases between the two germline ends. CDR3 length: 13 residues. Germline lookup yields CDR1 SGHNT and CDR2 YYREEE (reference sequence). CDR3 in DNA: TGTGCCAGCAGCTTGTCCTGGGAGACTGGCTACACCTTC. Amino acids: CASSLSWETGYTF.

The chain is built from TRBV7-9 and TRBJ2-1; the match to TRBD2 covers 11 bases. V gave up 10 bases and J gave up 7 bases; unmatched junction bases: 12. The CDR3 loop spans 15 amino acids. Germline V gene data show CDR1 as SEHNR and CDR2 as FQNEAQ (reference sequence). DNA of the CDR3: TGTGCCACCGCCGACGAGGCTAGCGGGGGGAATGAGCAGTTCTTC. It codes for CATADEASGGNEQFF.

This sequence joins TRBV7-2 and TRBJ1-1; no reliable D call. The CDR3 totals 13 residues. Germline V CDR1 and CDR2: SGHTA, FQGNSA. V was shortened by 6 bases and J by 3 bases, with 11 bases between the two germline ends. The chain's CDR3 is CASRRGSYTEAFF. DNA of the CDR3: TGTGCCAGCAGGAGAGGGAGTTACACTGAAGCTTTCTTT.

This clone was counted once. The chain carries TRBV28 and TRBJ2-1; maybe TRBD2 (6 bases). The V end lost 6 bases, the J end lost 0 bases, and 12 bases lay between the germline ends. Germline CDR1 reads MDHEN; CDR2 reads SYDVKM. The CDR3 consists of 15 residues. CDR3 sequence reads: CASRTGGSSYNEQFF. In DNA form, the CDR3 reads TGTGCCAGCAGAACTGGGGGGAGCTCCTACAATGAGCAGTTCTTC.

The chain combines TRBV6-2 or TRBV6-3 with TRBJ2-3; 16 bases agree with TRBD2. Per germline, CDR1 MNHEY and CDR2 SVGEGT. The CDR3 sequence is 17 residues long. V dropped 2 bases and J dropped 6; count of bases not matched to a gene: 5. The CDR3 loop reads CASSYPGLAGGPDTQYF. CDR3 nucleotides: TGTGCCAGCAGTTACCCGGGACTAGCGGGGGGGCCTGATACGCAGTATTTT.

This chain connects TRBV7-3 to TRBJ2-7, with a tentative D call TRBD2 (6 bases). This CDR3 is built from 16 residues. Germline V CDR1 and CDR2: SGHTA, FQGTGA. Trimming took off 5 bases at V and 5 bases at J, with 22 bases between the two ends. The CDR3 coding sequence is TGTGCCAGCAGCCGGGGTGGGGCAGGTGGAGGGGACGAGCAGTACTTC. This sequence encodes CASSRGGAGGGDEQYF.

This CDR3 is CASSPGTDNEKLFF. In DNA, the CDR3 is TGCGCCAGCAGTCCCGGGACAGACAATGAAAAACTGTTTTTT. This chain joins TRBV5-1 and TRBJ1-4; the match to TRBD1 covers 7 bases. J gave up 5 bases and V 5 bases, and 6 bases lay outside the gene matches. The CDR3 contains 14 residues. CDR1 and CDR2 from the germline V gene are SGHRS and YFSETQ.

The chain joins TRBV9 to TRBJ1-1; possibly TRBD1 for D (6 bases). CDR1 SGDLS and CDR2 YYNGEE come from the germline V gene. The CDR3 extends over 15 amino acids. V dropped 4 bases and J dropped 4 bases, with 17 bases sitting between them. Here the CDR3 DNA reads TGTGCCAGCAGCCCGGTTGGGGGCTGGGTCACTGAAGCTTTCTTT. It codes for CASSPVGGWVTEAFF. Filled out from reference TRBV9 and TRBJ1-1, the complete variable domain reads DSGVTQTPKHLITATGQRVTLRCSPRSGDLSVYWYQQSLDQGLQFLIQYYNGEERAKGNILERFSAQQFPDLHSELNLSSLELGDSALYFCASSPVGGWVTEAFFGQGTRLTVV.

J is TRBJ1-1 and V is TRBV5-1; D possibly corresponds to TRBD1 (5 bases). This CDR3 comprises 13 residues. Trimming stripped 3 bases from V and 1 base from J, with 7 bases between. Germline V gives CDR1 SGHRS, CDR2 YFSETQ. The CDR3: CASSYTGNTEAFF. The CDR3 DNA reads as TGCGCCAGCAGCTATACAGGGAACACTGAAGCTTTCTTT.

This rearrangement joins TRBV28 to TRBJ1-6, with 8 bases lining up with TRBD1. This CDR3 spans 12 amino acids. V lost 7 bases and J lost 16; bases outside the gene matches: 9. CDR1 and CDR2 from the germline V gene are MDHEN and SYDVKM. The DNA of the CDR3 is TGTGCCAGCACCCTACTCAGGGGGCCTCTCCACTTT. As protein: CASTLLRGPLHF.

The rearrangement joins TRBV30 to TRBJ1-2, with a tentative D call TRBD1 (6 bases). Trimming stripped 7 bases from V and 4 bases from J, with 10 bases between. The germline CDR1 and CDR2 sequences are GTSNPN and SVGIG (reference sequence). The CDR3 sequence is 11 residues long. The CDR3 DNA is TGTGCCTCGAGGACAGTCTATGGCTACACCTTC. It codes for CASRTVYGYTF.

The CDR3 spells CASTPRRDTQYF. The CDR3 region has the DNA TGTGCCAGCACGCCTCGGAGAGATACGCAGTATTTT. The chain carries TRBV6-5 and TRBJ2-3; D uncertain. V was trimmed by 7 bases and J by 5 bases, leaving 10 bases between them. This CDR3 has 12 amino acids. The V gene's germline CDR1 is MNHEY and CDR2 SVGAGI.

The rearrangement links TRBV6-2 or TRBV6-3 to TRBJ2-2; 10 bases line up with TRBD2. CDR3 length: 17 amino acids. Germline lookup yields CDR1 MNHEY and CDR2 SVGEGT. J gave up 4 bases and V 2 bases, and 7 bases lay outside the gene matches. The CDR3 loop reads CASSYPGTSVSTGELFF. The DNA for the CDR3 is TGTGCCAGCAGTTACCCCGGGACTAGCGTTTCCACCGGGGAGCTGTTTTTT.

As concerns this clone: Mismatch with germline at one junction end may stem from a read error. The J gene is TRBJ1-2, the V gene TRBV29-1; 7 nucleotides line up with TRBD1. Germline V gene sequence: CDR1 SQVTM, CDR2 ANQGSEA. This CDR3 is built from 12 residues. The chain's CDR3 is CSVEGGAVGYTF. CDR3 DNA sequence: TGCAGCGTCGAAGGGGGCGCGGTTGGCTACACCTTC.

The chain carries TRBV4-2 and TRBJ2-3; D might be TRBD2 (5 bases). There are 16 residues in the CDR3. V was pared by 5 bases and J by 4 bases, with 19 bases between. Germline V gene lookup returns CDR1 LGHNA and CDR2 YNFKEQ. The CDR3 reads CASSVVSPSGSDTQYF. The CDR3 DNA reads TGTGCCAGCAGCGTTGTCTCACCGAGCGGATCAGATACGCAGTATTTT.